The clone carrying this TCR beta chain was recorded at least ten times. Its antigen is undetermined. This sample is drawn from a study of T-cell reconstitution after alpha-beta-depleted transplantation in children. General observations from the study: Some patients showed high day-60 TCRbeta diversity, which derived from surviving recipient T cells and thymic progenitors. By about two months after transplant, alpha-beta T cells reportedly arose from several hundred graft clones that had expanded. From newly produced T cells came most of the T-cell counts and diversity one year after transplant.

Unique molecular identifiers were incorporated when the TCRbeta library was constructed. TCRdb reanalysed the PCR reads using MiXCR and keeps one entry per CDR3 protein. The sample carries about 300,000 distinct CDR3 sequences, 9.5% to 13% recorded once. The sequence came from a boy younger than two with acute myeloid leukemia, due to receive a stem cell transplant. The sample was PBMCs, taken before TCRalphabeta/CD19-depleted stem cell transplant.

CDR3 region: CATSRADTYTGNTEAFF. The CDR3 DNA reads TGTGCCACCAGCAGAGCTGACACGTACACAGGGAACACTGAAGCTTTCTTT. The rearrangement joins TRBV15 to TRBJ1-1; D might be TRBD1 (5 bases). The V gene lost 1 base and the J gene lost 1 base, with 16 bases spanning the gap. Germline CDR1 reads LNHNV; CDR2 reads YYDKDF (reference sequence). This CDR3 is built from 17 residues. The full variable domain, completed using reference TRBV15 and TRBJ1-1, is DAMVIQNPRYQVTQFGKPVTLSCSQTLNHNVMYWYQQKSSQAPKLLFHYYDKDFNNEADTPDNFQSRRPNTSFCFLDIRSPGLGDTAMYLCATSRADTYTGNTEAFFGQGTRLTVV.